The rows below give T cell receptor beta chains drawn from one sample of a study of blood T cell repertoires in COVID-19. Clones were sequenced by immunoSEQ multiplex PCR, and TCRdb holds only the in-frame ones, with some missing. The table lists over 300,000 clones, nearly 90% of them singletons. Sequences were obtained from PBMCs or T cells enriched from blood (not recorded which). All receptors come from a young woman who had recovered from COVID-19. The CDR3 runs from the conserved cysteine through the conserved F or W. The order of the fields is CDR3 length, V gene, J gene, CDR3 protein.

14,TRBV30,TRBJ1-6,CAWTPGTGHSPLHF
12,TRBV12-3/TRBV12-4,TRBJ1-1,CASRRGGTEAFF
17,TRBV19,TRBJ1-1,CASSIGRRATFNNEAFF
15,TRBV9,TRBJ1-2,CASSVSQGAIEGYTF
14,TRBV7-3,TRBJ2-1,CASSLTGGSQGQFF
14,TRBV10-1,TRBJ2-2,CASSDRVNTGELFF
15,TRBV3-1/TRBV3-2,TRBJ1-1,CASSQEDRGGDEAFF
13,TRBV27,TRBJ1-1,CASSLSANTEAFF
16,TRBV15,TRBJ1-4,CATSSPTGYEREKLFF
14,TRBV20-1,TRBJ1-6,CSASRSSYNSPLHF
18,TRBV4-3,TRBJ2-6,CASSQDFAGFGGANVLTF
15,TRBV5-4,TRBJ2-7,CASSLAMGQTYEQYF
13,TRBV10-1,TRBJ2-1,CASSPEIYNEQFF
14,TRBV11-2,TRBJ1-2,CASSADRGLSGYTF
14,TRBV5-1,TRBJ1-1,CASSLGQGYTEAFF
13,TRBV12-3/TRBV12-4,TRBJ2-7,CASSPGRGYEQYF
15,TRBV7-2,TRBJ1-2,CASSPGTGAIYGYTF
15,TRBV30,TRBJ1-2,CAWSVVARGADGYTF
18,TRBV19,TRBJ2-3,CASSIEGRAGAHTDTQYF
15,TRBV4-1,TRBJ1-3,CASSQGFLSGNTIYF
15,TRBV19,TRBJ2-1,CASSIGQGSYNEQFF
12,TRBV3-1/TRBV3-2,TRBJ1-1,CASRDMNAEAFF
13,TRBV6-5,TRBJ2-3,CASSQRGSDTQYF
13,TRBV29-1,TRBJ1-2,CSVELARSYGYTF
11,TRBV6-5,TRBJ2-4,CASVQGNIQYF
17,TRBV25-1,TRBJ1-2,CASSEVGDRVGVYGYTF
13,TRBV4-3,TRBJ2-1,CASSQAGYNEQFF
16,TRBV5-4,TRBJ1-1,CASSLVARGLHTEAFF
14,TRBV9,TRBJ2-7,CASSPRQDLYEQYF
13,TRBV6-1,TRBJ2-7,CASSEGNSYEQYF
14,TRBV19,TRBJ1-4,CASSIGRRGEKLFF
12,TRBV10-2,TRBJ2-5,CASMSWQETQYF